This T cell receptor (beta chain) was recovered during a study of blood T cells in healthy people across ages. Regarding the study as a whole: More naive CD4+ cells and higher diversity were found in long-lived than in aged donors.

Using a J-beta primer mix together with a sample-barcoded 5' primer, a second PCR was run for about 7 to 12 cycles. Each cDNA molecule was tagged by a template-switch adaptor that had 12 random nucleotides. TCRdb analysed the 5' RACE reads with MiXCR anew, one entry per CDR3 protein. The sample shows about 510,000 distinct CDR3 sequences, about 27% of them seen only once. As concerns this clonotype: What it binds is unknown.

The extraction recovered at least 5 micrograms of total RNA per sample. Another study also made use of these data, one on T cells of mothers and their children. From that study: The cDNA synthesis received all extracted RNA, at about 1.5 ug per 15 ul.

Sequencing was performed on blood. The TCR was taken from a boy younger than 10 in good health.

CDR3 sequence: CASSVEGFSTDTQYF. The CDR3 DNA reads TGTGCCAGCAGCGTAGAGGGATTTAGCACAGATACGCAGTATTTT. The rearrangement uses TRBV9 and TRBJ2-3; unclear D gene. V lost 0 bases and J lost 0, with 8 bases in between. The CDR3 has 15 amino acids. Germline CDR1 reads SGDLS; CDR2 reads YYNGEE.